This is a list of T cell receptor beta chains from one sample in a study of CD8+ T cells in alopecia areata. The data were produced by immunoSEQ multiplex PCR, yet TCRdb's version contains in-frame clones alone and is incomplete. The data show more than 95,000 clones, roughly 68% seen once. Sequencing was performed on CD4+ T cells sorted from blood. The receptors were sampled from a human donor in good health. The CDR3 runs from the conserved cysteine through the conserved F or W. A D gene is named only where the DNA matches it firmly. Size values are once, few and many counts, or a class for expanded clones, and some rows have none.

j_call: TRBJ2-1
clone_size: -
v_call: TRBV4-1
cdr3_length: 17
d_call: -
cdr3_nt: TGCGCCAGCAGCCAATCCCCCGTGGGGGGGCCGGGAAATGAGCAGTTCTTC
cdr3_aa: CASSQSPVGGPGNEQFF

j_call: TRBJ1-1
clone_size: -
v_call: TRBV5-1
cdr3_length: 13
d_call: -
cdr3_nt: TGCGCCAGCAGTGGACTGATGAACACTGAAGCTTTCTTT
cdr3_aa: CASSGLMNTEAFF

j_call: TRBJ2-3
clone_size: few
v_call: TRBV29-1
cdr3_length: 14
d_call: TRBD1
cdr3_nt: TGCAGCGTCGTCCGGGACAGTAAACCAGATACGCAGTATTTT
cdr3_aa: CSVVRDSKPDTQYF

j_call: TRBJ2-5
clone_size: few
v_call: TRBV27
cdr3_length: 15
d_call: TRBD2
cdr3_nt: TGTGCCAGCAGTTTGCTCCGACTAGCGCAAGAGACCCAGTACTTC
cdr3_aa: CASSLLRLAQETQYF

j_call: TRBJ2-7
clone_size: -
v_call: TRBV6-5
cdr3_length: 12
d_call: -
cdr3_nt: TGTGCCAGCAGTTCCCCCCCGGGCGAGCAGTACTTC
cdr3_aa: CASSSPPGEQYF

j_call: TRBJ1-5
clone_size: -
v_call: TRBV5-4
cdr3_length: 13
d_call: -
cdr3_nt: TGTGCCAGCAGCTTCGGCAGGGACCAGCCCCAGCATTTT
cdr3_aa: CASSFGRDQPQHF

j_call: TRBJ2-3
clone_size: -
v_call: TRBV5-4
cdr3_length: 16
d_call: TRBD2
cdr3_nt: TGTGCCAGCAGCCCGTTAGCGGGGGGGCCGGCAGATACGCAGTATTTT
cdr3_aa: CASSPLAGGPADTQYF

j_call: TRBJ1-6
clone_size: -
v_call: TRBV25-1
cdr3_length: 16
d_call: TRBD1
cdr3_nt: TGTGCCAGCAGGGAGGACAGGGGGGCGGATAATTCACCCCTCCACTTT
cdr3_aa: CASREDRGADNSPLHF

j_call: TRBJ1-1
clone_size: few
v_call: TRBV5-1
cdr3_length: 13
d_call: -
cdr3_nt: TGCGCCAGCAGTGGGATGGTGAACACTGAAGCTTTCTTT
cdr3_aa: CASSGMVNTEAFF

j_call: TRBJ2-5
clone_size: -
v_call: TRBV7-8
cdr3_length: 15
d_call: TRBD2
cdr3_nt: TGTGCCAGCAGCTTTGGCGGGGGGCAACGAGAGACCCAGTACTTC
cdr3_aa: CASSFGGGQRETQYF

j_call: TRBJ2-1
clone_size: -
v_call: TRBV7-9
cdr3_length: 15
d_call: TRBD2
cdr3_nt: TGTGCCAGCAGCTTAAGGCGGGGGGACTACAATGAGCAGTTCTTC
cdr3_aa: CASSLRRGDYNEQFF

j_call: TRBJ1-1
clone_size: -
v_call: TRBV11-2
cdr3_length: 11
d_call: -
cdr3_nt: TGTGCCAGCAGCCCGGGAGAGGTAGCTTTCTTT
cdr3_aa: CASSPGEVAFF

j_call: TRBJ2-5
clone_size: few
v_call: TRBV29-1
cdr3_length: 16
d_call: -
cdr3_nt: TGCAGCGCTATAGGATCCACTAGGGGTTCTCAAGAGACCCAGTACTTC
cdr3_aa: CSAIGSTRGSQETQYF

j_call: TRBJ2-2
clone_size: -
v_call: TRBV29-1
cdr3_length: 14
d_call: TRBD1
cdr3_nt: TGCAGCGTTGGGCAGGGGGTTGACACCGGGGAGCTGTTTTTT
cdr3_aa: CSVGQGVDTGELFF

j_call: TRBJ2-1
clone_size: -
v_call: TRBV30
cdr3_length: 12
d_call: -
cdr3_nt: TGTGCCTCAAGGAGCACGAACAATGAGCAGTTCTTC
cdr3_aa: CASRSTNNEQFF

j_call: TRBJ1-4
clone_size: -
v_call: TRBV30
cdr3_length: 13
d_call: -
cdr3_nt: TGTGCCTCCACAAACCAACGGATTGAAAAACTGTTTTTT
cdr3_aa: CASTNQRIEKLFF

j_call: TRBJ1-2
clone_size: -
v_call: TRBV4-1
cdr3_length: 16
d_call: -
cdr3_nt: TGCGCCAGCAGGCAAGGGTCGGCAGGACCTAACTATGGCTACACCTTC
cdr3_aa: CASRQGSAGPNYGYTF

j_call: TRBJ2-7
clone_size: -
v_call: TRBV11-2
cdr3_length: 14
d_call: -
cdr3_nt: TGTGCCAGCAGCTTATACACCGCGCCCTACGAGCAGTACTTC
cdr3_aa: CASSLYTAPYEQYF

j_call: TRBJ2-2
clone_size: -
v_call: TRBV19
cdr3_length: 16
d_call: TRBD1
cdr3_nt: TGTGCCAGTAGTCTCTGGGGACAGATCTCAACCGGGGAGCTGTTTTTT
cdr3_aa: CASSLWGQISTGELFF

j_call: TRBJ2-5
clone_size: -
v_call: TRBV2
cdr3_length: 12
d_call: -
cdr3_nt: TGTGCCAGTCGACAGTCCCAAGAGACCCAGTACTTC
cdr3_aa: CASRQSQETQYF

j_call: TRBJ2-6
clone_size: -
v_call: TRBV6-1
cdr3_length: 16
d_call: -
cdr3_nt: TGTGCCAGCAGTGAAGCCCAAATTTGGGGGGCCAACGTCCTGACTTTC
cdr3_aa: CASSEAQIWGANVLTF

j_call: TRBJ2-7
clone_size: few
v_call: TRBV5-1
cdr3_length: 12
d_call: TRBD1
cdr3_nt: TGCGCCAGCAGCCCTGACAGGGACGAGCAGTACTTC
cdr3_aa: CASSPDRDEQYF

j_call: TRBJ2-2
clone_size: few
v_call: TRBV5-1
cdr3_length: 12
d_call: -
cdr3_nt: TGCGCCAGCAGCCGGGTCCCCGGGGAGCTGTTTTTT
cdr3_aa: CASSRVPGELFF

j_call: TRBJ1-2
clone_size: -
v_call: TRBV29-1
cdr3_length: 14
d_call: -
cdr3_nt: TGCAGCGTTAGAGGTCCGGCGGATAACTATGGCTACACCTTC
cdr3_aa: CSVRGPADNYGYTF

j_call: TRBJ1-3
clone_size: -
v_call: TRBV19
cdr3_length: 14
d_call: -
cdr3_nt: TGTGCCAGTAGGATTCAGATCTCTGGAAACACCATATATTTT
cdr3_aa: CASRIQISGNTIYF